Here is one TCR beta chain with its context. The CDR3 runs 15 residues. Germline CDR1 MGHRA, CDR2 YSYEKL. V lost 3 bases to trimming and J lost 2 bases, with 12 bases between them. The second PCR ran roughly 7 to 11 cycles with a sample-barcoded 5' primer and J-beta primers. TCRdb redid the calling of the 5' RACE reads with MiXCR, one entry per CDR3 protein. The profile shows roughly 1,300,000 distinct CDR3 sequences, approximately 63% of them singletons. The data were taken from a study of blood T cells in healthy people across ages. This TCR was recovered from a man aged 18 to 29 in good health. Sequences were obtained from blood. The chain couples TRBV4-1 to TRBJ2-3, with a weak D call TRBD2 (6 bases). The CDR3 DNA is TGCGCCAGCAGCCAGCGGGACCAAATCACAGATACGCAGTATTTT. As protein: CASSQRDQITDTQYF.